A selection of T cell receptor beta chains follows, all from one sample in a study of blood T cell repertoires in COVID-19. Assay used: immunoSEQ multiplex PCR; TCRdb lists only in-frame clones, some missing. The data show 30,000 to 40,000 clones, roughly 85% seen once. The source material was peripheral blood. The receptors stem from a middle-aged man with acute or convalescent COVID-19. CDR3s include the opening cysteine and the closing phenylalanine or tryptophan. A D gene is named only where the DNA matches it firmly. Where a row states a size, it is once, few, many or the class of an expanded clone; other rows omit it.

D	V	size	J	DNA	CDR3
TRBD2	TRBV20-1	NA	TRBJ2-5	TGCAGTTGTAGCGGGGGAGAGACCCAGTACTTC	CSCSGGETQYF
NA	TRBV19	NA	TRBJ2-7	TGTGCCAGTAGCGTGGGACACCCGTCCGTCAACGAGCAGTACTTC	CASSVGHPSVNEQYF
NA	TRBV7-2	NA	TRBJ1-2	TGTGCCAGCAGCTTATCGGTTAGCTACACGCGTGGCTACACCTTC	CASSLSVSYTRGYTF
NA	TRBV5-6	NA	TRBJ1-1	TGTGCCAGCAGTCCACCAGGGTGGGGAAACACTGAAGCTTTCTTT	CASSPPGWGNTEAFF
NA	TRBV5-6	once	TRBJ2-5	TGTGCCAGCAGCTTGGTTTCGGTGGAGACCCAGTACTTC	CASSLVSVETQYF
NA	TRBV12-3/TRBV12-4	few	TRBJ2-1	TGTGCCAGCAGTCGAGCGGGCCTAGGTTTGTTCTTC	CASSRAGLGLFF
NA	TRBV12-3/TRBV12-4	NA	TRBJ2-5	TGTGCCAGCGGGGCTGGCCCGGCAGAGACCCAGTACTTC	CASGAGPAETQYF
TRBD2	TRBV2	few	TRBJ2-1	TGTGCCAGCAGGAGGGGACTAGCGGGGACCTACAATGAGCAGTTCTTC	CASRRGLAGTYNEQFF
TRBD1	TRBV2	NA	TRBJ1-6	TGTGCCAGCAGCACACAGGGGGCAAATTCACCCCTCCACTTT	CASSTQGANSPLHF
TRBD1	TRBV24-1	once	TRBJ2-5	TGTGCCACCATGCAGGGGGCGCGGGAGACCCAGTACTTC	CATMQGARETQYF
NA	TRBV2	NA	TRBJ2-7	TGTGCCAGCTCGAACGTCCTCAGGGGCGCCGAGCAGTACTTC	CASSNVLRGAEQYF